Listed below are T cell receptor beta chains from one sample, sequenced in a study of blood T cell repertoires in COVID-19. Profiling relied on immunoSEQ multiplex PCR, and the TCRdb table lists in-frame clones only, not all of them. The sample has fewer than 500,000 clones, roughly nine tenths seen once. The sample consisted of PBMCs or T cells enriched from blood (not recorded which). Source of these receptors: a woman under 30 who had recovered from COVID-19. The CDR3 runs from the conserved cysteine through the conserved F or W. A D gene is named only where the DNA matches it firmly. The size of a clone is reported for some rows only, either as once, few or many, or as a class for expanded clones.

d_call,v_call,clone_size,j_call,cdr3_aa,cdr3_nt
-,TRBV5-4,-,TRBJ1-2,CASSLDRLYGYTF,TGTGCCAGCAGCTTGGACAGGTTGTATGGCTACACCTTC
-,TRBV19,few,TRBJ1-4,CASSMARATNEKLFF,TGTGCCAGTAGTATGGCCAGGGCAACTAATGAAAAACTGTTTTTT
TRBD2,TRBV10-3,-,TRBJ2-1,CARTSGTGTYNEQFF,TGTGCCAGGACTAGCGGGACGGGTACCTACAATGAGCAGTTCTTC
TRBD2,TRBV10-2,-,TRBJ2-3,CASSYGTSGSTYTDTQYF,TGCGCCAGCAGTTACGGGACTAGCGGGTCTACCTACACAGATACGCAGTATTTT
TRBD2,TRBV4-1,-,TRBJ2-2,CASYSGGKVGELFF,TGCGCCAGCTACTCCGGGGGGAAGGTCGGGGAGCTGTTTTTT
-,TRBV10-3,-,TRBJ1-6,CAISPMDSEGGARGVNSPLHF,TGTGCCATCAGTCCAATGGACAGTGAAGGAGGTGCTCGTGGGGTAAATTCACCCCTCCACTTT
-,TRBV30,-,TRBJ1-3,CASRTDSGNTIYF,TGTGCCTCGAGGACAGACTCTGGAAACACCATATATTTT
TRBD2,TRBV9,-,TRBJ2-1,CASSSGNSGGANEQFF,TGTGCCAGCAGCTCCGGCAATAGCGGGGGGGCCAATGAGCAGTTCTTC
-,TRBV11-2,-,TRBJ2-3,CASSPAGADTQYF,TGTGCCAGCAGCCCCGCCGGGGCAGATACGCAGTATTTT
TRBD1,TRBV6-5,-,TRBJ2-7,CASGQGFEQYF,TGTGCCAGCGGACAGGGGTTCGAGCAGTACTTC
TRBD1,TRBV7-9,-,TRBJ1-5,CASSLKIDRALWKDQPQHF,TGTGCCAGCAGCCTCAAAATCGACAGGGCGCTTTGGAAGGATCAGCCCCAGCATTTT
TRBD1,TRBV7-6,-,TRBJ1-6,CASSFSDRADSPLHF,TGTGCCAGCAGCTTCTCGGACAGGGCAGACTCACCCCTCCACTTT
-,TRBV13,-,TRBJ2-7,CASTLNWRRSYEQYF,TGTGCCAGCACCTTAAATTGGCGCCGGAGCTACGAGCAGTACTTC
-,TRBV6-5,-,TRBJ2-7,CASTMGGLQYEQYF,TGTGCCAGCACGATGGGGGGACTGCAATACGAGCAGTACTTC
TRBD1,TRBV27,-,TRBJ1-4,CASSPLWDSSFRNEKLFF,TGTGCCAGCAGTCCCCTCTGGGACAGTTCCTTTCGAAATGAAAAACTGTTTTTT
TRBD2,TRBV7-9,-,TRBJ2-1,CASSMPTSGGDNEQFF,TGTGCCAGCAGCATGCCGACTAGCGGGGGGGACAATGAGCAGTTCTTC
TRBD2,TRBV5-4,-,TRBJ2-5,CASSPTSGEWETQYF,TGTGCCAGCAGCCCGACTAGCGGGGAGTGGGAGACCCAGTACTTC
TRBD1,TRBV5-6,once,TRBJ1-1,CASSLGGTAFNTEAFF,TGTGCCAGCAGCTTGGGTGGGACAGCTTTTAACACTGAAGCTTTCTTT
-,TRBV19,few,TRBJ1-2,CASSLRQPLGYGYTF,TGTGCCAGTAGTTTAAGACAGCCCCTTGGGTATGGCTACACCTTC
-,TRBV28,-,TRBJ2-7,CASSNPGAESSYEQYF,TGTGCCAGCAGCAATCCAGGGGCAGAGAGCTCCTACGAGCAGTACTTC
-,TRBV30,once,TRBJ2-7,CAWDGRYEQYF,TGTGCCTGGGACGGTCGCTACGAGCAGTACTTC
-,TRBV2,once,TRBJ1-4,CASNTRAGDEKLFF,TGTGCCAGCAACACGAGGGCAGGGGATGAAAAACTGTTTTTT
-,TRBV2,-,TRBJ2-3,CASSATANTDTQYF,TGTGCCAGCAGTGCCACTGCAAACACAGATACGCAGTATTTT
TRBD1,TRBV10-2,few,TRBJ1-1,CASSGDRGRTEAFF,TGCGCCAGCAGTGGGGACAGGGGTAGGACTGAAGCTTTCTTT
-,TRBV19,once,TRBJ2-2,CASSIDYTGELFF,TGTGCCAGTAGTATAGACTACACCGGGGAGCTGTTTTTT
-,TRBV7-2,-,TRBJ2-3,CASSFPGVGGDTQYF,TGTGCCAGCAGCTTCCCGGGGGTCGGGGGAGATACGCAGTATTTT
TRBD1,TRBV5-5,-,TRBJ1-4,CASSVRTGVNEKLFF,TGTGCCAGCAGCGTACGGACAGGGGTCAATGAAAAACTGTTTTTT
-,TRBV19,-,TRBJ1-5,CASSIGQSYQPQHF,TGTGCCAGTAGTATAGGACAGTCGTATCAGCCCCAGCATTTT
-,TRBV27,once,TRBJ1-1,CASSLWQGLEAFF,TGTGCCAGCAGTTTATGGCAGGGTCTGGAAGCTTTCTTT
-,TRBV5-1,-,TRBJ1-6,CASSPRTGGEKSPLHF,TGCGCCAGCAGCCCCAGGACGGGGGGAGAGAAATCACCCCTCCACTTT
TRBD1,TRBV5-6,-,TRBJ1-1,CASSRTGGVNLNTEAFF,TGTGCCAGCAGCCGGACAGGGGGTGTTAATTTGAACACTGAAGCTTTCTTT